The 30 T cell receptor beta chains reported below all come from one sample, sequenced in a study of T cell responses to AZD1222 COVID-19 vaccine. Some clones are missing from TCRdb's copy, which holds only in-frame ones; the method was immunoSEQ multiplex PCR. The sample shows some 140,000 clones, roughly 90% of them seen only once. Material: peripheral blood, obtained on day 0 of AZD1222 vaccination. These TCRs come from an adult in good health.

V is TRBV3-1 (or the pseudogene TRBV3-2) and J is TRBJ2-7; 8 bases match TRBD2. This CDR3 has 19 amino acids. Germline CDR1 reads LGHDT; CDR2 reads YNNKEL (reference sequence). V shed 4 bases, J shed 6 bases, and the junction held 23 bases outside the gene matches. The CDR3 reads CASSPQTKAGDDRLVEQYF. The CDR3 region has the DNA TGTGCCAGCAGCCCACAGACGAAAGCGGGAGACGACCGTTTAGTCGAGCAGTACTTC.

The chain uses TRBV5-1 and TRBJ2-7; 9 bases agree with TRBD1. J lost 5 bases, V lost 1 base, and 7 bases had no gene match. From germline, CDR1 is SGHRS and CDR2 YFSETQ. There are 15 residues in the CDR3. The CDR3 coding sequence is TGCGCCAGCAGCTTGTACGGGACAGGGTACAACGAGCAGTACTTC. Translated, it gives CASSLYGTGYNEQYF. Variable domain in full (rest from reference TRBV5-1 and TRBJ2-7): KAGVTQTPRYLIKTRGQQVTLSCSPISGHRSVSWYQQTPGQGLQFLFEYFSETQRNKGNFPGRFSGRQFSNSRSEMNVSTLELGDSALYLCASSLYGTGYNEQYFGPGTRLTVT.

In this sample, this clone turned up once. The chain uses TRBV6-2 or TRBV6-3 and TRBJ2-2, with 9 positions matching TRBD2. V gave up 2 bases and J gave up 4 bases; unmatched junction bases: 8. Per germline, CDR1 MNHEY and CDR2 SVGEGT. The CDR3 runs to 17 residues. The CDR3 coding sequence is TGTGCCAGCAGTTACGGGGGGACTAGCTTTTCCACCGGGGAGCTGTTTTTT. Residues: CASSYGGTSFSTGELFF.

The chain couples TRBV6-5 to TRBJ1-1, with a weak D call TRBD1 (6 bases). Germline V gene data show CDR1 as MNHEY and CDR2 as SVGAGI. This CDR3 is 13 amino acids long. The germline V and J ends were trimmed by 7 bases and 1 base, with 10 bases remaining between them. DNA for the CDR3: TGTGCCAGCACCGACAGGCCGAACACTGAAGCTTTCTTT. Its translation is CASTDRPNTEAFF.

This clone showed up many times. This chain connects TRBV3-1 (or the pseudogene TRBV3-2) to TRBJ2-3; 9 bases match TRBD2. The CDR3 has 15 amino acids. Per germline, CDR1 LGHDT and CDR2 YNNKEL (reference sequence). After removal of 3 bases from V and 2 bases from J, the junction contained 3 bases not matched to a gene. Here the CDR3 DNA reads TGTGCCAGCAGCCAGCTAGCGGGACTCACAGATACGCAGTATTTT. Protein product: CASSQLAGLTDTQYF.

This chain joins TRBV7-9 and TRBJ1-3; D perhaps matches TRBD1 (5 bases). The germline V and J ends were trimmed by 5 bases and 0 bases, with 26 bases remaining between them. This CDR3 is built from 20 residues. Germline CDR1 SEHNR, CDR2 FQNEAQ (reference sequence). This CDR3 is CASSTSSGTALTDSGNTIYF. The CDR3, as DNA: TGTGCCAGCAGCACATCTTCCGGGACGGCCCTAACAGACTCTGGAAACACCATATATTTT.

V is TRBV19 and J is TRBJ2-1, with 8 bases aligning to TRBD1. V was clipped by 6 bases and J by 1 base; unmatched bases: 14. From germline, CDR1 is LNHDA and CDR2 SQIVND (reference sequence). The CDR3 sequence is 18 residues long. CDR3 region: CASRAAGTGLFSYNEQFF. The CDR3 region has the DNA TGTGCCAGTAGGGCGGCCGGGACAGGTCTTTTTTCCTACAATGAGCAGTTCTTC.

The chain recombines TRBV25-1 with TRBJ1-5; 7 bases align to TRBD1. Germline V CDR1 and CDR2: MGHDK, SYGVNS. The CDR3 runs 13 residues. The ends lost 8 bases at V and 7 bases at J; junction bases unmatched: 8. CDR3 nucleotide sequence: TGTGCCAGCCAGGGGGGACTGAAACAGCCCCAGCATTTT. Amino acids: CASQGGLKQPQHF.

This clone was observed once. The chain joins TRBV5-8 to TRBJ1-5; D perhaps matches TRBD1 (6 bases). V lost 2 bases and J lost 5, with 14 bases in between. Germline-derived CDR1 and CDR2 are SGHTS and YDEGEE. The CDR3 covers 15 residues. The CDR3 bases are TGTGCCAGCAGCTTTGGGGGGCCGCCCTATCAGCCCCAGCATTTT. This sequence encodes CASSFGGPPYQPQHF.

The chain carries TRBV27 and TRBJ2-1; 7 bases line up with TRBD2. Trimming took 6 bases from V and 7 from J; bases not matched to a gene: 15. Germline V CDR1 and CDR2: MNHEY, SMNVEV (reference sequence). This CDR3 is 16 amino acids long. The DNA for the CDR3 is TGTGCCAGCAGCTTACTAGCGCCCCACCAGACTAATGAGCAGTTCTTC. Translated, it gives CASSLLAPHQTNEQFF.

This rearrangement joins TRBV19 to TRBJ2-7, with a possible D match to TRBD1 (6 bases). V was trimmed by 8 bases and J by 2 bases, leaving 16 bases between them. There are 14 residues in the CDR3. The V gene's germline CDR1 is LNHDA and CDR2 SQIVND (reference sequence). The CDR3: CASSSATGPYEQYF. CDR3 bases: TGTGCCAGTTCGTCAGCGACAGGACCCTACGAGCAGTACTTC.

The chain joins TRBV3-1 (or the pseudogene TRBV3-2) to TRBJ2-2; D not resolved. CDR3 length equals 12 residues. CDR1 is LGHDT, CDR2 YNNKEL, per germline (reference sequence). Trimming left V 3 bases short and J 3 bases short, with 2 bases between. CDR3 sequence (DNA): TGTGCCAGCAGCCAGGACACCGGGGAGCTGTTTTTT. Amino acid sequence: CASSQDTGELFF.

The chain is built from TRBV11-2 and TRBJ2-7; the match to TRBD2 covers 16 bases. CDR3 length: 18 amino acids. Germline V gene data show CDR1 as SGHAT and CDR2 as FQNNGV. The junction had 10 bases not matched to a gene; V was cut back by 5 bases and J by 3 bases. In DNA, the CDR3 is TGTGCCAGCAGCCGGACGGGACTAGCGGGAGGGAAAAGCTACGAGCAGTACTTC. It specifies CASSRTGLAGGKSYEQYF.

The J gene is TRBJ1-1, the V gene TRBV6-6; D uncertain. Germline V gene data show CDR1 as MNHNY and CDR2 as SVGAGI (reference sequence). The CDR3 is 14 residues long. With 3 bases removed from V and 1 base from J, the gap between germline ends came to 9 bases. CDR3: CASSYTDTNTEAFF. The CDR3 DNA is TGTGCCAGCAGTTATACCGACACGAACACTGAAGCTTTCTTT.

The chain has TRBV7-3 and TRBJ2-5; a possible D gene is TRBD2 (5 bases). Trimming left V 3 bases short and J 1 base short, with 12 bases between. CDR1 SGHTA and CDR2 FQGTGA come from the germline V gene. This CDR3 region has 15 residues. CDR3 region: CASSFSGSPQETQYF. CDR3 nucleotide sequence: TGTGCCAGCAGCTTCAGTGGGAGCCCCCAAGAGACCCAGTACTTC. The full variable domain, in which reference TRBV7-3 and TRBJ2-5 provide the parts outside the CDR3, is GAGVSQTPSNKVTEKGKYVELRCDPISGHTALYWYRQSLGQGPEFLIYFQGTGAADDSGLPNDRFFAVRPEGSVSTLKIQRTERGDSAVYLCASSFSGSPQETQYFGPGTRLLVL.

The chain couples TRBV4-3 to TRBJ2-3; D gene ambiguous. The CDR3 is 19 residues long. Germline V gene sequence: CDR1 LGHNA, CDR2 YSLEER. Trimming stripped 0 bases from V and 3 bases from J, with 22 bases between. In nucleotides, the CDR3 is TGCGCCAGCAGCCAAGAGGTGACCCAAAGAGTCCAAACGACAGATACGCAGTATTTT. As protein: CASSQEVTQRVQTTDTQYF.

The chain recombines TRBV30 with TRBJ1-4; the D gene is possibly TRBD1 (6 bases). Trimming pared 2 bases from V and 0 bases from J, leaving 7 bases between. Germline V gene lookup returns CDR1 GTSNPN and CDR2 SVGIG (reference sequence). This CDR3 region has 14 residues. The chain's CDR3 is CAWSRTATNEKLFF. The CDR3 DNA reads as TGTGCCTGGAGTAGGACAGCAACTAATGAAAAACTGTTTTTT.

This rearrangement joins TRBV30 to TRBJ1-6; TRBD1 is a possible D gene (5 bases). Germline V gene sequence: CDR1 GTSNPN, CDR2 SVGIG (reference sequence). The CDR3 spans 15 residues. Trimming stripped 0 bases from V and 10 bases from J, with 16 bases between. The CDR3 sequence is CAWSVNSRWGSPLHF. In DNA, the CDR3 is TGTGCCTGGAGTGTAAACTCACGGTGGGGGTCACCCCTCCACTTT.

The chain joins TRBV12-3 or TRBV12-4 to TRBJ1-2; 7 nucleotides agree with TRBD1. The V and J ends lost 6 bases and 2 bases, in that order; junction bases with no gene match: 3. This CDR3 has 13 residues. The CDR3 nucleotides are TGTGCCAGCAGCCGGACAGGCAACTATGGCTACACCTTC. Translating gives CASSRTGNYGYTF.

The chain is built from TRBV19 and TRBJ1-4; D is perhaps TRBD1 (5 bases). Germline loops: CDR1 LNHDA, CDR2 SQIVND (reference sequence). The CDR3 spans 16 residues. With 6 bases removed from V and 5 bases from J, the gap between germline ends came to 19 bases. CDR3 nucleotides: TGTGCCAGTAGCCGGAATAACAGGAATGAGAATGAAAAACTGTTTTTT. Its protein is CASSRNNRNENEKLFF.

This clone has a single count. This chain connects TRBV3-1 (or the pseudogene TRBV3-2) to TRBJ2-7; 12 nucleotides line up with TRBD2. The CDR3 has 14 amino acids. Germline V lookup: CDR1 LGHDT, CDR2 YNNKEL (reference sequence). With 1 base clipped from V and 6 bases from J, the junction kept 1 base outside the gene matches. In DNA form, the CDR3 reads TGTGCCAGCAGCCAAGTGACTAGCGGGAGCGAGCAGTACTTC. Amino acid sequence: CASSQVTSGSEQYF.

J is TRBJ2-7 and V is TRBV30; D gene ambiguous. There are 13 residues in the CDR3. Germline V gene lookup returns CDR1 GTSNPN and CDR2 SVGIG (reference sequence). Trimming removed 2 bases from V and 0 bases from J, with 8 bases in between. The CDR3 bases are TGTGCCTGGAGTCGGGCCTCCTCCTACGAGCAGTACTTC. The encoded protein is CAWSRASSYEQYF.

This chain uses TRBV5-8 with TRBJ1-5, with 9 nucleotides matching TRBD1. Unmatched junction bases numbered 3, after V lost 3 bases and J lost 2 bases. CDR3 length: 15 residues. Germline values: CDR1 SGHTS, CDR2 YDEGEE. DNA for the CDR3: TGTGCCAGCAGCTCCCGACAGGGGGGCAATCAGCCCCAGCATTTT. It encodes CASSSRQGGNQPQHF.

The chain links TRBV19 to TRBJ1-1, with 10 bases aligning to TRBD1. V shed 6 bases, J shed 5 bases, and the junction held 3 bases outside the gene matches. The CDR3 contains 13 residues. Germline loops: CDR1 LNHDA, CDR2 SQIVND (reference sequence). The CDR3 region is CASRGTGVTEAFF. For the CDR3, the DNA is TGTGCCAGTAGAGGGACAGGGGTTACTGAAGCTTTCTTT.

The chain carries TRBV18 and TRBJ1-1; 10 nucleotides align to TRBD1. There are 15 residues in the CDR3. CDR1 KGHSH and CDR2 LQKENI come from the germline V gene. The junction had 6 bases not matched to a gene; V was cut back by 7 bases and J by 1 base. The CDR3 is CASLTDRGRNTEAFF. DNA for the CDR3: TGTGCCAGCTTAACAGACAGGGGGCGGAACACTGAAGCTTTCTTT.

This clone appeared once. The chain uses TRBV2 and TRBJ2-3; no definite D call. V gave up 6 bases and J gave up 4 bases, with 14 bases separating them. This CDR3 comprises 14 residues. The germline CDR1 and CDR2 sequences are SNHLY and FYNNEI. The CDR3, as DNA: TGTGCCAGCAGCCAAGCGTATACAGCAGATACGCAGTATTTT. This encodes CASSQAYTADTQYF.

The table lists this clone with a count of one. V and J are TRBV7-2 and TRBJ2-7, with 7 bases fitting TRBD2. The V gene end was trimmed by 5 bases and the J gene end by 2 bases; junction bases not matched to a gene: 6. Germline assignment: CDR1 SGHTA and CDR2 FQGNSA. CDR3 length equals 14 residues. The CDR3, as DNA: TGTGCCAGCAGCCACAGCGGGACCCCCTACGAGCAGTACTTC. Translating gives CASSHSGTPYEQYF.

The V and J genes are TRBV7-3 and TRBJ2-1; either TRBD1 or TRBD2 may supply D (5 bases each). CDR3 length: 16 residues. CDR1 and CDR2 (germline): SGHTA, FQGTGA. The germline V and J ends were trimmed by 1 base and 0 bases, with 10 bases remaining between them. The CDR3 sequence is CASSLNGGPSYNEQFF. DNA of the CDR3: TGTGCCAGCAGCTTAAATGGGGGACCCTCCTACAATGAGCAGTTCTTC.

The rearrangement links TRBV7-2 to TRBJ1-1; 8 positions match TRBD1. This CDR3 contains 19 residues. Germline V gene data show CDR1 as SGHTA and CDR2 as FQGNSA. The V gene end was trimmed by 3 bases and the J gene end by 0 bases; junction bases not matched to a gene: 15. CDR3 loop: CASSFDRGSGVRVNTEAFF. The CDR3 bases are TGTGCCAGCAGCTTCGACAGGGGAAGTGGGGTGCGGGTGAACACTGAAGCTTTCTTT.

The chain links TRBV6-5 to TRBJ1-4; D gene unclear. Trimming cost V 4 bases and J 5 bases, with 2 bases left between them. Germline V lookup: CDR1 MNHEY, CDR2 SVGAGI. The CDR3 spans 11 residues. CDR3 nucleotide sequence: TGTGCCAGCAGTTTAAATGAAAAACTGTTTTTT. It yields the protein CASSLNEKLFF.